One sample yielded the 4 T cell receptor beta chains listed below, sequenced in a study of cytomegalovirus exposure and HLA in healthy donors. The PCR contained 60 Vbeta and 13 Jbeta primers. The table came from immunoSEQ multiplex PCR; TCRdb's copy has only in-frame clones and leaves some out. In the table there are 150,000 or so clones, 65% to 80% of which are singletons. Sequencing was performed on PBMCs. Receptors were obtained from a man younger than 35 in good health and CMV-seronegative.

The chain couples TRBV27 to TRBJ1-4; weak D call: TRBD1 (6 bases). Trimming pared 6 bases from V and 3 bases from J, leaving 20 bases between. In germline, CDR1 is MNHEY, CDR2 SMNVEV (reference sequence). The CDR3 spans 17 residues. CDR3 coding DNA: TGTGCCAGCAGCTACCGGGGGGGCGGGGTTGCTAATGAAAAACTGTTTTTT. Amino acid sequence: CASSYRGGGVANEKLFF.

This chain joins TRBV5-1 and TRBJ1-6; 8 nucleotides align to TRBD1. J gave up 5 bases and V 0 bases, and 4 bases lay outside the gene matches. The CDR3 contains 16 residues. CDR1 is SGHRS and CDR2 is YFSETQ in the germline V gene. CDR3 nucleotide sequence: TGCGCCAGCAGCTTGGAGGCAGGGGGCGATAATTCACCCCTCCACTTT. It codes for CASSLEAGGDNSPLHF.

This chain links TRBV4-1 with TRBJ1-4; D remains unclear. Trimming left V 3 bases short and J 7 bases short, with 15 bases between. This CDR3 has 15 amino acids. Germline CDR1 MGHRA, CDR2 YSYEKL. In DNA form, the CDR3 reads TGCGCCAGCAGCCATAGAGGACTCATCGGTGAAAAACTGTTTTTT. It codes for CASSHRGLIGEKLFF.

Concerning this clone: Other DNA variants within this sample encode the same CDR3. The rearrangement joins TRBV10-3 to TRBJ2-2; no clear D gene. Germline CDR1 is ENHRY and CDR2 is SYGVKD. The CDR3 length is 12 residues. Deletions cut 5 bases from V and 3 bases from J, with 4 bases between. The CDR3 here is CAISPYTGELFF. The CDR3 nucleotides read TGTGCCATCAGTCCCTACACCGGGGAGCTGTTTTTT.